Following are 25 T cell receptor beta chains from one sample sequenced in a study of shared clonotypes between healthy human individuals. Clones were read by immunoSEQ multiplex PCR, and TCRdb kept only the in-frame ones, dropping some. The profile shows about 1 million clones, about three quarters of them singletons. Sequenced input: memory CD4+ T cells sorted from blood. Subset meaning: CD45RA-negative fraction. These receptors were obtained from a man aged 18-30 years in good health.

The chain combines TRBV7-9 with TRBJ2-5; 9 nucleotides line up with TRBD1. Germline V gene sequence: CDR1 SEHNR, CDR2 FQNEAQ (reference sequence). With V trimmed by 4 bases and J by 1 base, 4 bases remained unmatched. CDR3 length equals 15 residues. The CDR3, as DNA: TGTGCCAGCAGCTCCCGGGACAGGGCCCAAGAGACCCAGTACTTC. It yields the protein CASSSRDRAQETQYF.

The rearrangement uses TRBV5-1 and TRBJ2-1; D may match TRBD1 or TRBD2 (6 bases each). The CDR3 spans 14 residues. V dropped 4 bases and J dropped 2 bases, with 10 bases sitting between them. Germline V gene sequence: CDR1 SGHRS, CDR2 YFSETQ. DNA of the CDR3: TGCGCCAGCAGCGGGGGGCGCACCTACAATGAGCAGTTCTTC. Amino acid sequence: CASSGGRTYNEQFF.

This clone occurred many times. The chain couples TRBV19 to TRBJ2-7; D not resolved. V shed 7 bases and J shed 2 bases, with 15 bases lying between them. The CDR3 covers 14 residues. Germline CDR1 and CDR2: LNHDA and SQIVND (reference sequence). This CDR3 reads CASTVSANAYEQYF. Here the CDR3 DNA reads TGTGCCAGTACCGTGTCGGCGAACGCCTACGAGCAGTACTTC.

In this sample, this clone turned up many times. The chain links TRBV29-1 to TRBJ2-7; 9 bases match TRBD1. The CDR3 contains 14 residues. Germline loops: CDR1 SQVTM, CDR2 ANQGSEA. With V trimmed by 7 bases and J by 5 bases, 12 bases remained unmatched. The CDR3 nucleotides are TGCAGCGCCTCCCCTAGGACAGGGGCGAACGAGCAGTACTTC. Its protein product is CSASPRTGANEQYF.

This clone appeared once. The sample holds other DNA sequences that translate to the same CDR3. The rearrangement uses TRBV2 and TRBJ2-5; 7 nucleotides align to TRBD1. The CDR3 is made up of 14 amino acids. V was pared by 8 bases and J by 2 bases, with 8 bases of the junction left unmatched. Germline CDR1 is SNHLY and CDR2 is FYNNEI. The CDR3: CASSRDRNQETQYF. DNA of the CDR3: TGTGCCAGCTCCCGGGACAGAAATCAAGAGACCCAGTACTTC.

The gene calls are TRBV5-6 and TRBJ1-3; weak D call: TRBD1 (5 bases). The CDR3 extends over 15 amino acids. Trimming pared 4 bases from V and 0 bases from J, leaving 11 bases between. From germline, CDR1 is SGHDT and CDR2 YYEEEE. CDR3 DNA sequence: TGTGCCAGCAGCCTCCGGGGGTACTCTGGAAACACCATATATTTT. Translated, it gives CASSLRGYSGNTIYF.

The V gene is TRBV5-1, the J gene TRBJ1-2, with D possibly TRBD1 on 5 matching bases. There are 18 residues in the CDR3. Between the trimmed V and J ends, which lost 1 base and 8 bases, there was a span of 27 bases. Germline CDR1 SGHRS, CDR2 YFSETQ. CDR3 sequence (DNA): TGCGCCAGCAGCTTGAATTTGGCGGGGCAGCCTCCCTCGGAGGGCTACACCTTC. It yields the protein CASSLNLAGQPPSEGYTF.

The chain links TRBV7-9 to TRBJ2-1; 8 positions match TRBD1. CDR3 size: 11 residues. Germline CDR1 reads SEHNR; CDR2 reads FQNEAQ (reference sequence). CDR3 in DNA: TGTGCTGGGACAGGAGACAATGAGCAGTTCTTC. Residues: CAGTGDNEQFF.

The V gene is TRBV2, the J gene TRBJ2-2, with D possibly called TRBD1 or TRBD2 (5 bases each). Germline CDR1 and CDR2: SNHLY and FYNNEI. The CDR3 spans 15 residues. Trimming took 4 bases from V and 4 from J, leaving 13 bases between them. CDR3 region: CASSVEGPRTGELFF. In DNA form, the CDR3 reads TGTGCCAGCAGTGTTGAGGGGCCCCGCACCGGGGAGCTGTTTTTT.

As regards this clone: Within the sample, other DNA sequences also encode this same CDR3. This sequence joins TRBV27 and TRBJ2-2, with 7 bases fitting TRBD1. J gave up 2 bases and V 2 bases, and 5 bases lay outside the gene matches. The CDR3 sequence is 16 residues long. The V gene's germline CDR1 is MNHEY and CDR2 SMNVEV (reference sequence). In DNA, the CDR3 is TGTGCCAGCAGTTTACCCAGGGGGACCAACACCGGGGAGCTGTTTTTT. Protein sequence: CASSLPRGTNTGELFF.

This sequence joins TRBV12-5 and TRBJ2-7; perhaps D is TRBD1 or TRBD2 (5 bases each). The germline gives CDR1 LGHNT, CDR2 FRNRAP. Trimming pared 6 bases from V and 4 bases from J, leaving 16 bases between. The CDR3 loop spans 14 amino acids. The CDR3 is CASGLGAGAYEQYF. The CDR3 coding sequence is TGTGCTAGTGGCCTCGGGGCCGGGGCTTACGAGCAGTACTTC. Combining the CDR3 with reference TRBV12-5 and TRBJ2-7 gives the whole variable domain DARVTQTPRHKVTEMGQEVTMRCQPILGHNTVFWYRQTMMQGLELLAYFRNRAPLDDSGMPKDRFSAEMPDATLATLKIQPSEPRDSAVYFCASGLGAGAYEQYFGPGTRLTVT.

CDR3 nucleotides: TGTGCCAGCAGCTTGGTCGGAGCGCGGGGGCAGTACTTC. It yields the protein CASSLVGARGQYF. The rearrangement uses TRBV5-4 and TRBJ2-7, with D perhaps TRBD2 (6 bases). The CDR3 is 13 amino acids. The V end was cut by 0 bases, the J end by 9 bases, with 13 bases between. Germline V gene sequence: CDR1 SGHNT, CDR2 YYREEE (reference sequence).

This chain links TRBV6-1 with TRBJ1-2, with no clear D. This CDR3 has 13 amino acids. Germline V CDR1 and CDR2: MNHNS, SASEGT. Deletions cut 0 bases from V and 13 bases from J, with 15 bases between. CDR3 nucleotides: TGTGCCAGCAGTGAAGCTTTTACAGTTCGAAGCACCTTC. Encoded protein: CASSEAFTVRSTF.

This clone was detected many times. Other DNA variants within this sample encode the same CDR3. The chain carries TRBV19 and TRBJ1-5; TRBD1 agrees at 8 bases. This CDR3 has 14 residues. CDR1 LNHDA and CDR2 SQIVND come from the germline V gene (reference sequence). V shed 5 bases and J 4 bases; nucleotides not matched to a gene: 4. The chain's CDR3 is CASSPGQGNQPQHF. In DNA, the CDR3 is TGTGCCAGTAGTCCCGGACAGGGTAATCAGCCCCAGCATTTT.

The chain joins TRBV13 to TRBJ1-6, with a tentative D call TRBD1 (6 bases). Trimming left V 0 bases short and J 7 bases short, with 16 bases between. CDR1 and CDR2 (germline): PRHDT, FYEKMQ (reference sequence). This CDR3 spans 17 amino acids. CDR3 DNA sequence: TGTGCCAGCAGCTTAGGTGCCGGGTCGGGGGGCAATTCACCCCTCCACTTT. Protein: CASSLGAGSGGNSPLHF.

The V and J genes are TRBV11-2 and TRBJ2-1; maybe TRBD1 (6 bases). Germline CDR1 is SGHAT and CDR2 is FQNNGV. The CDR3 contains 14 residues. Trimming removed 5 bases at V and 5 bases at J, with 13 bases between. In DNA form, the CDR3 reads TGTGCCAGCAGCCCGAGGACAGACAACAATGAGCAGTTCTTC. It yields the protein CASSPRTDNNEQFF.

The rearrangement joins TRBV18 to TRBJ2-7; the match to TRBD1 covers 9 bases. Germline assignment: CDR1 KGHSH and CDR2 LQKENI. The CDR3 totals 14 residues. The junction had 7 bases not matched to a gene; V was cut back by 4 bases and J by 6 bases. The CDR3 protein is CASSLRTGEAEQYF. CDR3 bases: TGTGCCAGCTCACTTCGGACAGGGGAAGCCGAGCAGTACTTC. Looking up the rest from reference TRBV18 and TRBJ2-7 gives the full variable domain: NAGVMQNPRHLVRRRGQEARLRCSPMKGHSHVYWYRQLPEEGLKFMVYLQKENIIDESGMPKERFSAEFPKEGPSILRIQQVVRGDSAAYFCASSLRTGEAEQYFGPGTRLTVT.

The V and J genes are TRBV21-1 and TRBJ1-3. TRBV21-1 is a listed pseudogene. The CDR3 contains 12 residues. CDR3 protein: CASSKCGHTIYF. The CDR3 bases are TGTGCCAGCAGCAAATGTGGACACACCATATATTTT.

Comments on this clone: The same CDR3 arises from other DNA sequences in this sample as well. The V call is TRBV18, the J call TRBJ2-5; tentative D call: TRBD1 (5 bases). This CDR3 spans 13 amino acids. V was pared by 3 bases and J by 2 bases, with 7 bases between. Germline V CDR1 and CDR2: KGHSH, LQKENI. CDR3 bases: TGTGCCAGCTCACCGCAGGGACAAGAGACCCAGTACTTC. Translated: CASSPQGQETQYF.

The V call is TRBV20-1, the J call TRBJ2-7; D is undetermined. CDR1 is DFQATT and CDR2 is SNEGSKA in the germline V gene (reference sequence). The CDR3 covers 11 residues. Trimming removed 3 bases from V and 4 bases from J, with 7 bases in between. The CDR3: CSARNSYEQYF. The CDR3 nucleotides are TGCAGTGCTAGGAACAGTTACGAGCAGTACTTC.

This sequence joins TRBV7-2 and TRBJ2-3; possibly TRBD2 for D (5 bases). V lost 6 bases and J lost 8, with 15 bases in between. This CDR3 region has 13 residues. Germline V gene sequence: CDR1 SGHTA, CDR2 FQGNSA. CDR3 bases: TGTGCCAGCAGTTCGGACTCGGTCAGTACGCAGTATTTT. This codes for CASSSDSVSTQYF. The variable domain in full, completed from reference TRBV7-2 and TRBJ2-3, reads GAGVSQSPSNKVTEKGKDVELRCDPISGHTALYWYRQSLGQGLEFLIYFQGNSAPDKSGLPSDRFSAERTGGSVSTLTIQRTQQEDSAVYLCASSSDSVSTQYFGPGTRLTVL.

This clone has only a few counts. The chain employs TRBV5-1 and TRBJ2-1; D unresolved. Germline V gene sequence: CDR1 SGHRS, CDR2 YFSETQ. Trimming stripped 0 bases from V and 6 bases from J, with 10 bases between. CDR3 length: 14 residues. This CDR3 is CASSLATRANEQFF. CDR3 sequence (DNA): TGCGCCAGCAGCTTGGCGACCCGGGCCAATGAGCAGTTCTTC.

The rearrangement joins TRBV7-2 to TRBJ2-5, with TRBD2 identical over 9 bases. TRBJ2-7 explains the end of the DNA better; the J call may be wrong. Germline assignment: CDR1 SGHTA and CDR2 FQGNSA. The CDR3 covers 15 residues. CDR3 DNA: TGTGCCAGCAGCTCCGTAGCGGGAGTAAACTACGAGCAGTACTTC. Amino acid sequence: CASSSVAGVNYEQYF.

The CDR3 bases are TGCAGCGTTAAGGTGAGCTCCTACAATGAGCAGTTCTTC. It codes for CSVKVSSYNEQFF. This rearrangement joins TRBV29-1 to TRBJ2-1; D ambiguous. Per the germline V gene, CDR1 is SQVTM and CDR2 is ANQGSEA. The CDR3 loop spans 13 amino acids. V was clipped by 5 bases and J by 0 bases, with 8 bases between them.

This clone showed up many times. The CDR3 sequence is CATSREDGNQPQHF. The CDR3 nucleotides read TGTGCCACCAGCAGAGAGGATGGGAATCAGCCCCAGCATTTT. The chain employs TRBV15 and TRBJ1-5; D is undetermined. The CDR3 consists of 14 residues. Germline lookup yields CDR1 LNHNV and CDR2 YYDKDF (reference sequence). V lost 0 bases, J lost 4 bases, and 7 bases lay in between.